The 19 T cell receptor beta chains presented below share a single source sample, sequenced in a study of CXCR3-negative and CXCR3-positive naive CD8 T cells. Each TRB cDNA library was prepared by 5' RACE (with UMI labels). TCRdb re-called the 5' RACE reads and gives one entry per CDR3 protein, without DNA. This sample's clone table lists about 43,000 distinct CDR3 sequences. Sequenced input: memory CD8+ T cells from blood. Receptor source: a human donor in good health. Some clones in this sample may be carry-over from other donors' samples.

The rearrangement links TRBV5-6 to TRBJ2-6. This CDR3 spans 12 amino acids. Germline-derived CDR1 and CDR2 are SGHDT and YYEEEE. The CDR3 region is CASNSGANVLTF.

The rearrangement uses TRBV13 and TRBJ2-7. Germline-derived CDR1 and CDR2 are PRHDT and FYEKMQ (reference sequence). The CDR3 has 14 residues. The CDR3 protein is CASSPGPEVGEQYF.

The V and J genes are TRBV29-1 and TRBJ2-1. Germline CDR1 SQVTM, CDR2 ANQGSEA. The CDR3 runs to 15 residues. This CDR3 is CSVEDVRESHNEQFF.

The CDR3: CASSLSGQWSEQYF. This sequence joins TRBV7-8 and TRBJ2-7; there is no DNA to check the TCRdb D call of TRBD1. The CDR3 covers 14 residues. CDR1 and CDR2 from the germline V gene are SGHVS and FQNEAQ.

This chain connects TRBV27 to TRBJ1-1. Looked up from germline, CDR1 is MNHEY and CDR2 is SMNVEV (reference sequence). CDR3 length equals 15 residues. CDR3 residues: CASSLLGWMNTEAFF.

The genes are TRBV12-3 or TRBV12-4 and TRBJ1-2. CDR3 length equals 15 residues. This chain's CDR3 is CASSSDLRANYGYTF.

The genes are TRBV29-1 and TRBJ2-5. This CDR3 region has 11 residues. The germline V gene encodes CDR1 SQVTM and CDR2 ANQGSEA. The CDR3: CSVEGLETQYF.

This rearrangement joins TRBV23-1 to TRBJ1-6. Being an ORF, TRBV23-1 has a function that is uncertain. The CDR3 is 17 amino acids. The CDR3: CASSQSQGVAYNSPLHF.

The V gene is TRBV6-5, the J gene TRBJ1-1; as DNA is missing, the TRBD1 call by TCRdb cannot be tested. CDR1 and CDR2 from the germline V gene are MNHEY and SVGAGI. This CDR3 comprises 17 residues. CDR3 protein: CASSNLGQPRRNTEAFF.

J is TRBJ1-6 and V is TRBV2; TCRdb gives TRBD1 as the D gene, but with no DNA this cannot be confirmed. The CDR3 runs to 17 residues. The V gene's germline CDR1 is SNHLY and CDR2 FYNNEI. This CDR3 is CASSVDEPGRYNSPLHF.

J is TRBJ2-2 and V is TRBV27. Per the germline V gene, CDR1 is MNHEY and CDR2 is SMNVEV (reference sequence). This CDR3 has 12 amino acids. The CDR3 reads CASSPRSGELFF.

The chain links TRBV7-3 to TRBJ1-2; TCRdb designates TRBD1, a call that cannot be tested without DNA. Germline CDR1 SGHTA, CDR2 FQGTGA. The CDR3 extends over 12 amino acids. The CDR3 here is CASSKTGQHYTF.

This sequence joins TRBV12-3 or TRBV12-4 and TRBJ2-3; there is no DNA to check the TCRdb D call of TRBD2. The CDR3 runs 12 residues. The CDR3 protein is CASKAVGDTQYF.

This chain connects TRBV23-1 to TRBJ2-7; TCRdb's D call of TRBD1 is untestable without DNA. TRBV23-1 is an open reading frame, and its role is uncertain. The CDR3 has 14 amino acids. The CDR3 sequence: CASRYDRGYYEQYF.

The chain's CDR3 is CASSFQAGGLYEQYF. The rearrangement uses TRBV27 and TRBJ2-7; as DNA is missing, the TRBD2 call by TCRdb cannot be tested. The V gene's germline CDR1 is MNHEY and CDR2 SMNVEV (reference sequence). This CDR3 is built from 15 residues.

The rearrangement links TRBV15 to TRBJ2-7; TCRdb returns TRBD2, unconfirmable since there is no DNA. The germline V gene has CDR1 LNHNV and CDR2 YYDKDF (reference sequence). There are 14 residues in the CDR3. The CDR3 sequence: CATRRGQVSYEQYF.

V is TRBV7-2 and J is TRBJ1-6. CDR3 length: 14 residues. CDR1 and CDR2 (germline): SGHTA, FQGNSA. CDR3 protein: CASSFWVYNSPLHF.

The chain carries TRBV25-1 and TRBJ1-3; TCRdb lists TRBD1, though no DNA is available to test this call. There are 15 residues in the CDR3. Per germline, CDR1 MGHDK and CDR2 SYGVNS. This chain's CDR3 is CASSEWGFSGNTIYF.

The genes are TRBV4-1 and TRBJ1-1. CDR3 length: 15 residues. Germline CDR1 reads MGHRA; CDR2 reads YSYEKL. The CDR3 is CASSQDPQLYTEAFF.